This T cell receptor beta chain was captured in a study of blood T cell repertoires in COVID-19. Here immunoSEQ multiplex PCR was the method, and the copy in TCRdb shows in-frame clones only, minus some. The data contain roughly 150,000 clones, around 79% of them singletons. The J segment lost 2 bases and the V segment lost 2 bases, leaving 3 bases of the junction unmatched. This CDR3 region has 15 residues. Germline values: CDR1 LNHDA, CDR2 SQIVND (reference sequence). This TCR came from a man in his fifties with active or convalescent COVID-19. The sequenced material came from peripheral blood. The V gene is TRBV19, the J gene TRBJ1-3, with TRBD1 matching over 7 bases. CDR3 loop: CASSIQQGPGNTIYF. CDR3 DNA sequence: TGTGCCAGTAGTATACAACAGGGGCCTGGAAACACCATATATTTT.